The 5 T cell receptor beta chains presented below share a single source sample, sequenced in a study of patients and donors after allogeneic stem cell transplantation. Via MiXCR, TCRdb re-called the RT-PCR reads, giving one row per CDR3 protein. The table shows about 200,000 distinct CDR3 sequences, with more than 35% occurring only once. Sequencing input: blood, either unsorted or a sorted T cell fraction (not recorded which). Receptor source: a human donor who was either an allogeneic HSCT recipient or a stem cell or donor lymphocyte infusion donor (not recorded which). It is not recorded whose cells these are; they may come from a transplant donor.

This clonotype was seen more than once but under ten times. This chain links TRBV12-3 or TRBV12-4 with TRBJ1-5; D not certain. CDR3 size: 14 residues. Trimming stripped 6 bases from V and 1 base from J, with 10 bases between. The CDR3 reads CASSHLASNQPQHF. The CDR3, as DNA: TGTGCCAGCAGCCACCTAGCAAGCAATCAGCCCCAGCATTTT.

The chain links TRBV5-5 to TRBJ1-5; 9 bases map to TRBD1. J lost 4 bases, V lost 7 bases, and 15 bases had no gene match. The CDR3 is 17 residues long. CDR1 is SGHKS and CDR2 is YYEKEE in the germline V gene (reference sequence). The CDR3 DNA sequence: TGTGCCAGCCCACTGGGGACAGGGTTGTTCGTTAATCAGCCCCAGCATTTT. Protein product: CASPLGTGLFVNQPQHF. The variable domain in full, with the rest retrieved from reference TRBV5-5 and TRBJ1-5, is DAGVTQSPTHLIKTRGQQVTLRCSPISGHKSVSWYQQVLGQGPQFIFQYYEKEERGRGNFPDRFSARQFPNYSSELNVNALLLGDSALYLCASPLGTGLFVNQPQHFGDGTRLSIL.

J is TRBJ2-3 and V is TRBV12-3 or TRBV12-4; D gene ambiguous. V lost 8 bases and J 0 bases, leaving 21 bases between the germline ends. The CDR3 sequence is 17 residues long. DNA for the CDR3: TGTGCCAGCCGTCCGGATGCATACACCCCTAGCACAGATACGCAGTATTTT. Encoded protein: CASRPDAYTPSTDTQYF.

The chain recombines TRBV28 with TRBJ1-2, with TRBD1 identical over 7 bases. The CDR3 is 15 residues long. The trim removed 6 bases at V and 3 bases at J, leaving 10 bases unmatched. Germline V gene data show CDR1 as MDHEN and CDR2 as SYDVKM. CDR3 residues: CASSPDLQGYYGYTF. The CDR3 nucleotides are TGTGCCAGCAGCCCAGATTTACAGGGGTACTATGGCTACACCTTC.

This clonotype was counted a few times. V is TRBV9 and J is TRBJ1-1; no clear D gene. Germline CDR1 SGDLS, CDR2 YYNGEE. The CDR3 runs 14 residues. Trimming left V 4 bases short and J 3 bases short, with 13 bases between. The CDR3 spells CASSPLEWYTEAFF. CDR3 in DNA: TGTGCCAGCAGCCCCCTCGAATGGTACACTGAAGCTTTCTTT.